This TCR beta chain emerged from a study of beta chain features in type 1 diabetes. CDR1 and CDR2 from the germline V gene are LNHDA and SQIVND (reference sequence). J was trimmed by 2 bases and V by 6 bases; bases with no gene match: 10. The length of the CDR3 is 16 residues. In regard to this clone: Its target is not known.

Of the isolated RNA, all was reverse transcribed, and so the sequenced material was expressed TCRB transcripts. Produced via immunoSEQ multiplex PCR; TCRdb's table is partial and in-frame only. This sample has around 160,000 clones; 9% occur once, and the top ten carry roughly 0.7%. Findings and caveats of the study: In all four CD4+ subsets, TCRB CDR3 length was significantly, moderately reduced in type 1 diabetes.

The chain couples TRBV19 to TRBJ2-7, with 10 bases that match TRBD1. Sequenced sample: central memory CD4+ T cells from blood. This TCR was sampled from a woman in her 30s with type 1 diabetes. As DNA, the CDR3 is TGTGCCAGTAGACGCAATCTGGGACAGGGGCCCTACGAGCAGTACTTC. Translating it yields CASRRNLGQGPYEQYF.